This entry lists 32 T cell receptor beta chains sequenced from one sample in a study of regulatory T cells in long-lasting Graves disease. Documented time point: newly diagnosed GD, antithyroid drugs for less than 3 months. Scientists built the TCR library using RNA that was extracted from PBMCs. Sequencing libraries for TCR beta were prepared with iRepertoire HTBI primers and Arm-PCR of CDR3 regions. TCRdb re-analysed the multiplex PCR reads in MiXCR, keeping a single row per CDR3 protein. The table has roughly 610,000 distinct CDR3 sequences, about 15% seen once. In addition, the sample was reused for a study of T cells in Graves' hyperthyroidism and ophthalmopathy.

This specimen consisted of peripheral blood mononuclear cells (PBMCs), obtained at new diagnosis, from a patient treated with antithyroid drugs. The receptors shown here come from a man aged 18-30 years with Graves disease.

This clonotype was seen a few times. This sequence joins TRBV29-1 and TRBJ1-2; D is perhaps TRBD1 (5 bases). Trimming took 6 bases from V and 4 from J, leaving 15 bases between them. The CDR3 consists of 13 residues. The germline V gene has CDR1 SQVTM and CDR2 ANQGSEA. For the CDR3, the DNA is TGCAGCGTCAGGACGGGACGGACCTATGGCTACACCTTC. Protein: CSVRTGRTYGYTF.

This clonotype occurred many times. The CDR3 DNA sequence: TGTGCCAGCAGCGCCGCCGAGGCAGGGGGCGAAGAGACCCAGTACTTC. The encoded protein is CASSAAEAGGEETQYF. V gene TRBV9 combines with J gene TRBJ2-5; the match to TRBD1 covers 8 bases. The CDR3 sequence is 16 residues long. Germline V gives CDR1 SGDLS, CDR2 YYNGEE. J was trimmed by 3 bases and V by 3 bases; bases with no gene match: 10.

As to this clonotype: A read error may be the cause here, since a much bigger clone is one base away. The CDR3 does not close with the conserved phenylalanine or tryptophan, likely indicating a read error. CDR3 coding DNA: TGCGCCAGCAGCTCGCTGCCTGGGACCCAAGAGACCCAGTACCTC. Protein sequence: CASSSLPGTQETQYL. The chain links TRBV5-1 to TRBJ2-5; D possibly matches TRBD1 or TRBD2 (5 bases each). This CDR3 comprises 15 residues. CDR1 and CDR2 (germline): SGHRS, YFSETQ. V was cut by 3 bases and J by 1 base, with 13 bases left in between.

V gene TRBV30 combines with J gene TRBJ1-5; 7 nucleotides line up with TRBD1. With 2 bases clipped from V and 2 bases from J, the junction kept 3 bases outside the gene matches. The CDR3 has 14 residues. Germline values: CDR1 GTSNPN, CDR2 SVGIG (reference sequence). Here the CDR3 DNA reads TGTGCCTGGAGTTTAACAGGGGGCAATCAGCCCCAGCATTTT. This gives the protein CAWSLTGGNQPQHF.

The J gene is TRBJ2-2, the V gene TRBV6-2 or TRBV6-3; maybe TRBD1 (6 bases). The CDR3 is made up of 15 amino acids. The germline gives CDR1 MNHEY, CDR2 SVGEGT. Trimming shortened V by 5 bases and J by 4 bases, and 14 bases separated the two germline ends. CDR3 loop: CASSEAGAVTGELFF. The CDR3 DNA reads TGTGCCAGCAGTGAAGCAGGGGCCGTCACCGGGGAGCTGTTTTTT.

This clonotype was detected a few times. The chain recombines TRBV3-1 with TRBJ2-2; D unclear. Trimming left V 1 base short and J 7 bases short, with 10 bases between. The germline V gene encodes CDR1 LGHDT and CDR2 YNNKEL (reference sequence). The CDR3 has 14 amino acids. The CDR3 here is CASSQGPGLGELFF. For the CDR3, the DNA is TGTGCCAGCAGCCAAGGACCCGGTCTCGGGGAGCTGTTTTTT.

The chain joins TRBV7-9 to TRBJ2-5, with 8 bases aligning to TRBD1. The V and J ends lost 5 bases and 2 bases, in that order; junction bases with no gene match: 10. From germline, CDR1 is SEHNR and CDR2 FQNEAQ (reference sequence). There are 16 residues in the CDR3. As DNA, the CDR3 is TGTGCCAGCAGCACGTCGACAGGGGTTGTTCAAGAGACCCAGTACTTC. This codes for CASSTSTGVVQETQYF.

This chain uses TRBV20-1 with TRBJ2-3; no firm D call. Germline CDR1 is DFQATT and CDR2 is SNEGSKA (reference sequence). V lost 0 bases and J lost 2, with 12 bases in between. The CDR3 is 15 residues long. The CDR3: CSARDPLQNTDTQYF. DNA of the CDR3: TGCAGTGCTAGAGATCCGCTACAGAACACAGATACGCAGTATTTT.

This clonotype was seen ten or more times. The chain has TRBV19 and TRBJ2-1; 13 positions agree with TRBD2. V shed 4 bases, J shed 6 bases, and the junction held 6 bases outside the gene matches. CDR1 is LNHDA, CDR2 SQIVND, per germline (reference sequence). The CDR3 consists of 16 residues. CDR3 region: CASSTQLAGGGNEQFF. The DNA for the CDR3 is TGTGCCAGTAGTACCCAACTAGCGGGAGGGGGCAATGAGCAGTTCTTC.

This clonotype was counted only a few times. V usage is TRBV12-3 or TRBV12-4 and J usage is TRBJ1-2, with 7 bases lining up with TRBD1. This CDR3 has 16 amino acids. V was pared by 3 bases and J by 8 bases, with 15 bases of the junction left unmatched. CDR3 residues: CASSFSGQALLAGYTF. The CDR3 DNA sequence: TGTGCCAGCAGTTTCTCTGGACAGGCACTTCTGGCAGGCTACACCTTC.

This clonotype was recorded many times. The rearrangement joins TRBV7-3 to TRBJ2-6; D gene uncertain. V gave up 4 bases and J gave up 0 bases, with 7 bases separating them. Germline CDR1 reads SGHTA; CDR2 reads FQGTGA. The CDR3 consists of 15 residues. The CDR3 region is CASSSSNSGANVLTF. In DNA form, the CDR3 reads TGTGCCAGCAGCTCCTCAAACTCTGGGGCCAACGTCCTGACTTTC.

This clonotype was detected many times. The chain links TRBV7-9 to TRBJ1-2; D unresolved. The CDR3 runs 14 residues. V lost 0 bases to trimming and J lost 0 bases, with 5 bases between them. Per germline, CDR1 SEHNR and CDR2 FQNEAQ (reference sequence). As DNA, the CDR3 is TGTGCCAGCAGCTTAGCGTCAGCTAACTATGGCTACACCTTC. Its translation is CASSLASANYGYTF.

This clonotype came up many times. The V gene is TRBV12-3 or TRBV12-4, the J gene TRBJ2-1; D could derive from TRBD1 or TRBD2 (5 bases each). Trimming shortened V by 5 bases and J by 9 bases, and 14 bases separated the two germline ends. The CDR3 has 13 residues. CDR3 region: CASSQPGPLEQFF. CDR3 coding DNA: TGTGCCAGCAGTCAACCGGGACCTCTTGAGCAGTTCTTC.

The chain recombines TRBV14 with TRBJ2-7; TRBD1 matches at 7 bases. The CDR3 extends over 13 amino acids. CDR1 is SGHDN and CDR2 is FVKESK in the germline V gene. V was pared by 1 base and J by 9 bases, with 6 bases of the junction left unmatched. Written as DNA, the CDR3 is TGTGCCAGCAGCCAAGGAAACAGGGGCCTGCAGTACTTC. It encodes CASSQGNRGLQYF.

This sequence joins TRBV15 and TRBJ2-7, with 7 nucleotides matching TRBD1. The V gene's germline CDR1 is LNHNV and CDR2 YYDKDF (reference sequence). The trim removed 8 bases at V and 5 bases at J, leaving 6 bases unmatched. The CDR3 sequence is 12 residues long. The CDR3 nucleotides read TGTGCCACCGGGGTAGGGGGCCACGAGCAGTACTTC. This translates into CATGVGGHEQYF.

This clonotype was seen a handful of times. The chain recombines TRBV4-1 with TRBJ2-3; D tentatively fits TRBD1 or TRBD2 (5 bases each). The V and J ends lost 4 bases and 3 bases respectively, with 17 bases between them. CDR1 is MGHRA and CDR2 is YSYEKL in the germline V gene. CDR3 length: 16 residues. The CDR3 is CASSRDPGPATDTQYF. Here the CDR3 DNA reads TGCGCCAGCAGCCGCGACCCGGGACCAGCGACAGATACGCAGTATTTT.

This clonotype occurred many times. This chain uses TRBV6-1 with TRBJ2-2; D possibly corresponds to TRBD2 (6 bases). The V end lost 6 bases, the J end lost 6 bases, and 8 bases lay between the germline ends. The germline V gene has CDR1 MNHNS and CDR2 SASEGT. The length of the CDR3 is 12 residues. The CDR3 nucleotides are TGTGCCAGCAGGGGAGGTCCCGGGGAGCTGTTTTTT. It yields the protein CASRGGPGELFF.

This clonotype was seen many times. The chain carries TRBV20-1 and TRBJ2-1; 10 bases match TRBD2. The CDR3 has 15 residues. The trim removed 0 bases at V and 6 bases at J, leaving 5 bases unmatched. Looked up from germline, CDR1 is DFQATT and CDR2 is SNEGSKA (reference sequence). DNA for the CDR3: TGCAGTGCTAGAGATTGGCTAGCGGGAGCCAATGAGCAGTTCTTC. Protein sequence: CSARDWLAGANEQFF.

This clonotype was found a few times. The chain combines TRBV20-1 with TRBJ2-7; no firm D call. The CDR3 totals 12 residues. Germline V CDR1 and CDR2: DFQATT, SNEGSKA (reference sequence). Trimming pared 0 bases from V and 3 bases from J, leaving 6 bases between. The CDR3 DNA sequence: TGCAGTGCTAGAGAGGGCCTCTACGAGCAGTACTTC. The encoded protein is CSAREGLYEQYF.

This clonotype has only a few counts. This sequence joins TRBV30 and TRBJ2-7, with a possible D match to TRBD1 (6 bases). The germline CDR1 and CDR2 sequences are GTSNPN and SVGIG (reference sequence). The CDR3 has 13 amino acids. The V end was cut by 3 bases, the J end by 1 base, with 10 bases between. CDR3 residues: CAWRTQGSYEQYF. CDR3 DNA: TGTGCCTGGAGGACCCAGGGGTCCTACGAGCAGTACTTC.

This clonotype appeared a few times. J is TRBJ2-7 and V is TRBV20-1; no clear D gene. With 8 bases removed from V and 2 bases from J, the gap between germline ends came to 10 bases. Per germline, CDR1 DFQATT and CDR2 SNEGSKA (reference sequence). The CDR3 runs 11 residues. CDR3 in amino acids: CSTRQAYEQYF. The CDR3, as DNA: TGCAGTACCCGCCAGGCCTACGAGCAGTACTTC.

The CDR3 region has the DNA TGTGCCAGCAGCTACGGACTAGCGGATTACGAGCAGTACTTC. As protein: CASSYGLADYEQYF. The rearrangement uses TRBV7-9 and TRBJ2-7, with 10 nucleotides matching TRBD2. The V gene end was trimmed by 4 bases and the J gene end by 4 bases; junction bases not matched to a gene: 4. The CDR3 covers 14 residues. CDR1 SEHNR and CDR2 FQNEAQ come from the germline V gene (reference sequence).

The V and J genes are TRBV7-6 and TRBJ2-1, with 8 bases lining up with TRBD2. The CDR3 covers 17 residues. Germline CDR1 is SGHVS and CDR2 is FNYEAQ. Trimming cost V 1 base and J 2 bases; bases outside gene matches: 7. The CDR3 nucleotides are TGTGCCAGCAGCTTAGGAACGGGACTAGAAGCCTACAATGAGCAGTTCTTC. Translation: CASSLGTGLEAYNEQFF.

This clonotype was counted ten times or more. J is TRBJ1-1 and V is TRBV2; TRBD1 aligns across 10 bases. The junction had 6 bases not matched to a gene; V was cut back by 6 bases and J by 5 bases. Germline V gene sequence: CDR1 SNHLY, CDR2 FYNNEI. CDR3 length: 14 residues. CDR3 DNA: TGTGCCAGCAGCCGAGGACAGGGGGGAACTGAAGCTTTCTTT. Translating it yields CASSRGQGGTEAFF. Drawing the rest from reference TRBV2 and TRBJ1-1, the complete variable domain is EPEVTQTPSHQVTQMGQEVILRCVPISNHLYFYWYRQILGQKVEFLVSFYNNEISEKSEIFDDQFSVERPDGSNFTLKIRSTKLEDSAMYFCASSRGQGGTEAFFGQGTRLTVV.

This clonotype was seen more than once but under ten times. The chain combines TRBV20-1 with TRBJ2-7; 7 nucleotides align to TRBD1. The CDR3 spans 14 residues. The V segment lost 5 bases and the J segment 0 bases; nucleotides outside the gene matches: 7. Germline V gives CDR1 DFQATT, CDR2 SNEGSKA (reference sequence). CDR3 in DNA: TGCAGTGCTGGGGACAGCCTGAGCTCCTACGAGCAGTACTTC. It specifies CSAGDSLSSYEQYF.

This clonotype came up a few times. The rearrangement joins TRBV6-1 to TRBJ2-7; D remains unclear. Germline V CDR1 and CDR2: MNHNS, SASEGT. Between the trimmed V and J ends, which lost 7 bases and 0 bases, there was a span of 10 bases. The CDR3 loop spans 13 amino acids. The CDR3 sequence: CASTLDLSYEQYF. The CDR3 region has the DNA TGTGCCAGCACGCTGGACCTCTCCTACGAGCAGTACTTC.

This clonotype was picked up many times. The CDR3 coding sequence is TGTGCCAGCAGCTCAACGGGGCTCCCGCGAAACATTCAGTACTTC. Its protein is CASSSTGLPRNIQYF. The chain links TRBV7-9 to TRBJ2-4; D might be TRBD1 or TRBD2, each matching 5 bases. The germline V and J ends were trimmed by 4 bases and 6 bases, with 16 bases remaining between them. Germline V gene lookup returns CDR1 SEHNR and CDR2 FQNEAQ (reference sequence). The CDR3 totals 15 residues.

The chain has TRBV20-1 and TRBJ2-1, with 11 bases identical to TRBD2. CDR1 DFQATT and CDR2 SNEGSKA come from the germline V gene (reference sequence). The J segment lost 5 bases and the V segment lost 5 bases, leaving 5 bases of the junction unmatched. This CDR3 contains 14 residues. DNA of the CDR3: TGCAGTGCTTCCGGGACTAGCGGCAACAATGAGCAGTTCTTC. Encoded protein: CSASGTSGNNEQFF.

Ten or more counts support this clonotype. The chain is built from TRBV15 and TRBJ1-2; D is undetermined. Trimming shortened V by 0 bases and J by 12 bases, and 17 bases separated the two germline ends. The CDR3 is made up of 14 amino acids. Germline loops: CDR1 LNHNV, CDR2 YYDKDF (reference sequence). CDR3 amino acids: CATSRDKGPTVDTF. The CDR3 DNA reads as TGTGCCACCAGCAGAGATAAGGGTCCGACGGTCGACACCTTC.

This clonotype came up a few times. The chain is built from TRBV5-1 and TRBJ1-4; D gene uncertain. Trimming cost V 1 base and J 0 bases, with 10 bases left between them. Germline-derived CDR1 and CDR2 are SGHRS and YFSETQ. This CDR3 is 16 amino acids long. Here the CDR3 DNA reads TGCGCCAGCAGCTTGACCGCTGACCCAACTAATGAAAAACTGTTTTTT. Its translation: CASSLTADPTNEKLFF.

A few counts support this clonotype. The chain employs TRBV30 and TRBJ2-5, with 7 bases fitting TRBD2. Germline assignment: CDR1 GTSNPN and CDR2 SVGIG (reference sequence). The CDR3 loop spans 15 amino acids. Trimming removed 5 bases from V and 1 base from J; junction bases left unmatched: 10. The CDR3 sequence: CAWAPGGSFQETQYF. CDR3 DNA: TGTGCCTGGGCCCCGGGCGGGAGTTTCCAAGAGACCCAGTACTTC.

The chain joins TRBV28 to TRBJ2-7; TRBD2 is a possible D gene (5 bases). The ends were cut back, 5 bases at V and 1 base at J, with 15 bases in the middle. Germline lookup yields CDR1 MDHEN and CDR2 SYDVKM. The CDR3 sequence is 15 residues long. CDR3 region: CASSRLAINSYEQYF. The DNA of the CDR3 is TGTGCCAGCAGTCGATTAGCGATTAATTCCTACGAGCAGTACTTC.